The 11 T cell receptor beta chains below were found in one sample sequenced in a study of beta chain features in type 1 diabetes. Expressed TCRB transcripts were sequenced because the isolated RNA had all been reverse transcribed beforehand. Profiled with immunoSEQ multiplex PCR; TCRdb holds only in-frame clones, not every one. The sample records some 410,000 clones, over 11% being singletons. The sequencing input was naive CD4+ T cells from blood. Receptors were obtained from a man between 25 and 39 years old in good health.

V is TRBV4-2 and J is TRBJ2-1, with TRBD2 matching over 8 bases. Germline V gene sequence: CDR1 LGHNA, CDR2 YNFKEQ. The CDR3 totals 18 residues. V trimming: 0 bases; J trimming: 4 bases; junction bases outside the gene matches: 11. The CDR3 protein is CASSQDVASGGGYNEQFF. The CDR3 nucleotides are TGTGCCAGCAGCCAAGATGTTGCGAGCGGGGGTGGGTACAATGAGCAGTTCTTC.

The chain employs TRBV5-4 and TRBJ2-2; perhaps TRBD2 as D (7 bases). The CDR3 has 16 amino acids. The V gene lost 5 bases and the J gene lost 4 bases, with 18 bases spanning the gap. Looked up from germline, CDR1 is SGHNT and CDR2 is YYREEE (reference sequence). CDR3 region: CASSSAGARATGELFF. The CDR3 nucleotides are TGTGCCAGCAGTTCCGCGGGGGCTCGGGCCACCGGGGAGCTGTTTTTT.

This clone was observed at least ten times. The CDR3 spells CASSFGLVTETQYF. CDR3 DNA: TGTGCCAGCAGCTTTGGGCTAGTCACAGAGACCCAGTACTTC. The chain joins TRBV7-2 to TRBJ2-5, with unresolved D. The CDR3 totals 14 residues. The germline V gene has CDR1 SGHTA and CDR2 FQGNSA. V lost 3 bases to trimming and J lost 4 bases, with 12 bases between them.

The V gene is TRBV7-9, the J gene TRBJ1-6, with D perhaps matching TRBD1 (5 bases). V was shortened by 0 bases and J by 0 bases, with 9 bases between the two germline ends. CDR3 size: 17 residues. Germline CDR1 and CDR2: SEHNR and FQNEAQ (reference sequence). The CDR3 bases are TGTGCCAGCAGCTTAGCTGCAGGGAGCTCCTATAATTCACCCCTCCACTTT. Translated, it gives CASSLAAGSSYNSPLHF.

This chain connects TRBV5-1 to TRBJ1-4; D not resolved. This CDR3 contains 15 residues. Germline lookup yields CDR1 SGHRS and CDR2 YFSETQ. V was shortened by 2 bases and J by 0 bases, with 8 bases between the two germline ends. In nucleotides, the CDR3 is TGCGCCAGCAGCTTAGGAGTTGCAACTAATGAAAAACTGTTTTTT. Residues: CASSLGVATNEKLFF.

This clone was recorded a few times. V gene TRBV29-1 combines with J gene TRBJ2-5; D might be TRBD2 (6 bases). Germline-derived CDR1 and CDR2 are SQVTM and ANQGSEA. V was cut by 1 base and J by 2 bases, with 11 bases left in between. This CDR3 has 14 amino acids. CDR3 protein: CSVEGPGAQETQYF. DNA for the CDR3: TGCAGCGTTGAAGGTCCGGGAGCTCAAGAGACCCAGTACTTC.

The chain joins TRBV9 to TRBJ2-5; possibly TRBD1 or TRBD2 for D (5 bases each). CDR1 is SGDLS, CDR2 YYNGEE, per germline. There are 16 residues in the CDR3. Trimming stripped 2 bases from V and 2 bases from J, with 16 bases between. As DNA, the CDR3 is TGTGCCAGCAGCGTCAACACCGGGACCCAACAAGAGACCCAGTACTTC. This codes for CASSVNTGTQQETQYF.

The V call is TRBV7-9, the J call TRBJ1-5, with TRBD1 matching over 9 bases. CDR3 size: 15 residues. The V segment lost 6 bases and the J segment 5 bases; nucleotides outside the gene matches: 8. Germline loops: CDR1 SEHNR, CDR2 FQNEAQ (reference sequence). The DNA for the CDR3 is TGTGCCAGCAGTCAGTCGGACAGGGGTTATCAGCCCCAGCATTTT. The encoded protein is CASSQSDRGYQPQHF.

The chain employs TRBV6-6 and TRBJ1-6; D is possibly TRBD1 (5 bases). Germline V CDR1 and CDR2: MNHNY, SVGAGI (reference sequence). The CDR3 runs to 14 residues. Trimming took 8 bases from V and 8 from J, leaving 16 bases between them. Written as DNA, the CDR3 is TGTGCCAGCTACCACCGGGACGGATATTCACCCCTCCACTTT. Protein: CASYHRDGYSPLHF.

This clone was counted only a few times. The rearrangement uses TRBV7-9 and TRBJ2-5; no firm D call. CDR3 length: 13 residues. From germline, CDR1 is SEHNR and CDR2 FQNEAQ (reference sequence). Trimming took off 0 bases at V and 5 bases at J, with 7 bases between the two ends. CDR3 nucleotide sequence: TGTGCCAGCAGCTTAGCGATGTTGGAGACCCAGTACTTC. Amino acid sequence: CASSLAMLETQYF.

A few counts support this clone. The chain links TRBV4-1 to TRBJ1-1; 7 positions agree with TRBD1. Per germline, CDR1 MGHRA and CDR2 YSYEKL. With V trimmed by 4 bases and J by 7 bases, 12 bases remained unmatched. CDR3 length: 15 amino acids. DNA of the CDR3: TGCGCCAGCAGCCCGCCCAACAGGGGCCGATTTGAAGCTTTCTTT. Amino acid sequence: CASSPPNRGRFEAFF.